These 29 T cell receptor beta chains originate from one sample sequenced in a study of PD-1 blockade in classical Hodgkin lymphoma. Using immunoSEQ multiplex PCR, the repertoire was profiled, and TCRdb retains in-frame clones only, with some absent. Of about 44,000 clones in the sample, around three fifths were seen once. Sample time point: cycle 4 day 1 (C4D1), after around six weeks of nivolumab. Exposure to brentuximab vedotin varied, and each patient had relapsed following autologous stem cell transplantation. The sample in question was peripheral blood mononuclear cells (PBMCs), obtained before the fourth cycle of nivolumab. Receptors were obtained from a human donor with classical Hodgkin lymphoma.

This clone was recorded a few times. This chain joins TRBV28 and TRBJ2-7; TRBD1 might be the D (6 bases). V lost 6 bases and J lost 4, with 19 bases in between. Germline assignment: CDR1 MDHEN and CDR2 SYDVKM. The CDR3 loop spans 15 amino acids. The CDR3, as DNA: TGTGCCAGCAGACCTACAGGGCCCCCAGGTTACGAGCAGTACTTC. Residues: CASRPTGPPGYEQYF.

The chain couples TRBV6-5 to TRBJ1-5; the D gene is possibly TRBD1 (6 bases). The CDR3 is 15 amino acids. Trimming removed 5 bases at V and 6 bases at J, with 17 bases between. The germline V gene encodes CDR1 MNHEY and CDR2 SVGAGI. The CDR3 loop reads CASSTESGEGQPQHF. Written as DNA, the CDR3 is TGTGCCAGCAGTACGGAGTCAGGGGAAGGTCAGCCCCAGCATTTT.

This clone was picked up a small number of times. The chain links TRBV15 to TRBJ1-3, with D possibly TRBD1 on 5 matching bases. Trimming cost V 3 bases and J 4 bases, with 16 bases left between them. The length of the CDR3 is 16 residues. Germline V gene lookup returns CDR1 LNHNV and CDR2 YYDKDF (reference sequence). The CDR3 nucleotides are TGTGCCACCAGCAGCAACAAGGGGTTGATGGGAAACACCATATATTTT. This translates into CATSSNKGLMGNTIYF.

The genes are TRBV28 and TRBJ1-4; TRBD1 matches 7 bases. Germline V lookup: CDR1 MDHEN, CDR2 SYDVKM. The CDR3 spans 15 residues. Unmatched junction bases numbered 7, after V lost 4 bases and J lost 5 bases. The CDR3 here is CASSSDDRVNEKLFF. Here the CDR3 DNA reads TGTGCCAGCAGTTCGGATGACAGGGTAAATGAAAAACTGTTTTTT.

CDR3 nucleotide sequence: TGTGCCAGCAGCGTTCGGCTAGCGGAATACAATGAGCAGTTCTTC. It translates to CASSVRLAEYNEQFF. This chain uses TRBV9 with TRBJ2-1; TRBD2 matches 7 bases. With V trimmed by 2 bases and J by 4 bases, 6 bases remained unmatched. CDR3 length: 15 residues. Germline V gene lookup returns CDR1 SGDLS and CDR2 YYNGEE.

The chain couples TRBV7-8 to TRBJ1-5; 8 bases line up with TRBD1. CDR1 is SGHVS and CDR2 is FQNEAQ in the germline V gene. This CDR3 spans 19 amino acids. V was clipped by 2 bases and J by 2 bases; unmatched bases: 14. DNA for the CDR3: TGTGCCAGCAGCTTAAATAAGGACAGGGATATATCGGGCAATCAGCCCCAGCATTTT. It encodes CASSLNKDRDISGNQPQHF. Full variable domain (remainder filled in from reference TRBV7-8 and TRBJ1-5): GAGVSQSPRYKVAKRGQDVALRCDPISGHVSLFWYQQALGQGPEFLTYFQNEAQLDKSGLPSDRFFAERPEGSVSTLKIQRTQQEDSAVYLCASSLNKDRDISGNQPQHFGDGTRLSIL.

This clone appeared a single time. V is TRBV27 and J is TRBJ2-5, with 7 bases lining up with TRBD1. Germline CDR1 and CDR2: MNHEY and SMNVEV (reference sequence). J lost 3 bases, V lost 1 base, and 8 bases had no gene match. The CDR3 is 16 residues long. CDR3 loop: CASSLYWTGTKETQYF. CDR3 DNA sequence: TGTGCCAGCAGTTTATATTGGACAGGCACGAAAGAGACCCAGTACTTC.

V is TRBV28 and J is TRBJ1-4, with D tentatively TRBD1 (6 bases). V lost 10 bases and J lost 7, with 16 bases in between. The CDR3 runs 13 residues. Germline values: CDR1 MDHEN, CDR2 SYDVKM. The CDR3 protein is CATGTTPPEKLFF. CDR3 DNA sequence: TGTGCCACTGGGACAACACCTCCTGAAAAACTGTTTTTT. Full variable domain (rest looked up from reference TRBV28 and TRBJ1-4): DVKVTQSSRYLVKRTGEKVFLECVQDMDHENMFWYRQDPGLGLRLIYFSYDVKMKEKGDIPEGYSVSREKKERFSLILESASTNQTSMYLCATGTTPPEKLFFGSGTQLSVL.

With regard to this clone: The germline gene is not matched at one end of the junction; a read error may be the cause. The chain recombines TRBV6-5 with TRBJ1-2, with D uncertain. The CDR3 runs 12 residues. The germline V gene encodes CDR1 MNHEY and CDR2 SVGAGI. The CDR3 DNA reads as TGTGCCAGCAGCACCCCCCCCTATGGCTGCACCTTC. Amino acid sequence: CASSTPPYGCTF.

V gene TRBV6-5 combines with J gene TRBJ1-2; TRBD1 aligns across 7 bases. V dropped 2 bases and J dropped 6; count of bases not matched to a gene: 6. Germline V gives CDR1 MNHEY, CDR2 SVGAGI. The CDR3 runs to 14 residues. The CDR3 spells CASSYNLGGNGYTF. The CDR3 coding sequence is TGTGCCAGCAGTTACAACTTAGGGGGCAATGGCTACACCTTC.

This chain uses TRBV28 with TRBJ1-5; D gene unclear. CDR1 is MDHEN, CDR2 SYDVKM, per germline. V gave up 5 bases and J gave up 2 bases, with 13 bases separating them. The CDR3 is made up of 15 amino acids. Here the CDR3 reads CASSLLGSGNQPQHF. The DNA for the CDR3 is TGTGCCAGCAGTCTGCTCGGGAGCGGCAATCAGCCCCAGCATTTT.

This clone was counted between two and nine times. The DNA of the CDR3 is TGCGCCAGCAGCCAATCCTCAACTGGGGCCAACGTCCTGACTTTC. Translated: CASSQSSTGANVLTF. The chain recombines TRBV4-3 with TRBJ2-6; D is uncertain. Germline V gene data show CDR1 as LGHNA and CDR2 as YSLEER. The V end lost 2 bases, the J end lost 2 bases, and 7 bases lay between the germline ends. This CDR3 is 15 amino acids long.

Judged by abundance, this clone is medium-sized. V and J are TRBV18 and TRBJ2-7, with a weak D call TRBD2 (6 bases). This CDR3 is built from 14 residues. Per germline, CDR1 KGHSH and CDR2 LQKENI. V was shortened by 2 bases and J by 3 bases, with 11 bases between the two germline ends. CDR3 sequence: CASSPWDWDYEQYF. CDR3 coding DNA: TGTGCCAGCTCACCATGGGACTGGGACTACGAGCAGTACTTC.

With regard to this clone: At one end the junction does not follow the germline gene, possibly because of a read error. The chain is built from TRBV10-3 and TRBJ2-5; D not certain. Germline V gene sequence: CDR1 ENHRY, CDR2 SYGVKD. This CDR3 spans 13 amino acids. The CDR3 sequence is CAISESPPFSLDF. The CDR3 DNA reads TGTGCCATCAGTGAGTCCCCTCCCTTTTCGTTGGACTTC.

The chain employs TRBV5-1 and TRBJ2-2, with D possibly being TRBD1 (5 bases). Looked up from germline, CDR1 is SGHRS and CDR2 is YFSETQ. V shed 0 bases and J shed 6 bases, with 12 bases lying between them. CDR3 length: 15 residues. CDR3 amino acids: CASSLEGAAAGELFF. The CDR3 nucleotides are TGCGCCAGCAGCTTGGAAGGGGCCGCAGCCGGGGAGCTGTTTTTT.

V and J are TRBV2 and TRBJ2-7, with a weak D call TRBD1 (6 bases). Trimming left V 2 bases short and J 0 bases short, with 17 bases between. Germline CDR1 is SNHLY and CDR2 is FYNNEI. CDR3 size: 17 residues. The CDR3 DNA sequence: TGTGCCAGCAGTGAAAGTCCCACAGGGACCTACTCCTACGAGCAGTACTTC. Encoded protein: CASSESPTGTYSYEQYF.

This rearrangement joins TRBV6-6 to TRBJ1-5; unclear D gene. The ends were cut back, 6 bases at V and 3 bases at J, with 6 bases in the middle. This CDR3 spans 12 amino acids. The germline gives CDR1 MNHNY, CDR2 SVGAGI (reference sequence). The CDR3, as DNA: TGTGCCAGCAGGCTTCTCAATCAGCCCCAGCATTTT. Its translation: CASRLLNQPQHF.

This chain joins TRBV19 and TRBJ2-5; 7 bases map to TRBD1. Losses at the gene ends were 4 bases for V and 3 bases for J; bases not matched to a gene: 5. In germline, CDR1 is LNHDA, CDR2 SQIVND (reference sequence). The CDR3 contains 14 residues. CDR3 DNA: TGTGCCAGTAGTAGACAGGGAAAGGAAGAGACCCAGTACTTC. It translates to CASSRQGKEETQYF.

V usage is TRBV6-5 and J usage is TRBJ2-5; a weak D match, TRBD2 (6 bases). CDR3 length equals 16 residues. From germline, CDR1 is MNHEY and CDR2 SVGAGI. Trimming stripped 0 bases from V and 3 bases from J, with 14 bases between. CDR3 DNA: TGTGCCAGCAGTTACTCGACAGCCTCGGGGGAAGAGACCCAGTACTTC. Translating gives CASSYSTASGEETQYF.

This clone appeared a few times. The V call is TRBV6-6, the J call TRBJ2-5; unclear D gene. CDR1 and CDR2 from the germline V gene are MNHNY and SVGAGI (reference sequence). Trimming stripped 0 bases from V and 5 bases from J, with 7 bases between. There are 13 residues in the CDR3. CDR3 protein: CASSYSEGETQYF. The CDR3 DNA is TGTGCCAGCAGTTACTCGGAAGGGGAGACCCAGTACTTC.

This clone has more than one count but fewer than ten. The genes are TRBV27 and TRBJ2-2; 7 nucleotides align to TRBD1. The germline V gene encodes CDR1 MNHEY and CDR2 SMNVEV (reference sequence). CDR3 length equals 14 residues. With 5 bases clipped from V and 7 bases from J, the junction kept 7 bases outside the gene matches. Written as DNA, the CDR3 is TGTGCCAGCAGTCCGAACAGGGGTATCGGGGAGCTGTTTTTT. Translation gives CASSPNRGIGELFF.

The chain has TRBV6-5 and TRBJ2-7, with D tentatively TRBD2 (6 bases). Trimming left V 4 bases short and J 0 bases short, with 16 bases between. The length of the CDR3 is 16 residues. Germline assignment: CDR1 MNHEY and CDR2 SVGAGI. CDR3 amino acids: CASSSELALSSYEQYF. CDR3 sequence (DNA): TGTGCCAGCAGTTCGGAACTAGCCCTAAGCTCCTACGAGCAGTACTTC.

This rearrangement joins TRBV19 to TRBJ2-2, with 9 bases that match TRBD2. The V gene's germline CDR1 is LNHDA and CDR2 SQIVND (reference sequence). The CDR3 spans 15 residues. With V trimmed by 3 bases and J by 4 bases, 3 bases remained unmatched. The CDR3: CASSILAGSTGELFF. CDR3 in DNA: TGTGCCAGTAGTATCCTAGCGGGGTCCACCGGGGAGCTGTTTTTT. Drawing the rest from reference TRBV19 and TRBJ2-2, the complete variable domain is DGGITQSPKYLFRKEGQNVTLSCEQNLNHDAMYWYRQDPGQGLRLIYYSQIVNDFQKGDIAEGYSVSREKKESFPLTVTSAQKNPTAFYLCASSILAGSTGELFFGEGSRLTVL.

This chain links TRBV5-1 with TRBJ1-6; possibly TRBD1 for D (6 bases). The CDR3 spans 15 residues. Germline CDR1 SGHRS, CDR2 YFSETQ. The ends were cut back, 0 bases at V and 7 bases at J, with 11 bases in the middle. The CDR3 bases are TGCGCCAGCAGCTTGGGGACAGTCGCCAATTCACCCCTCCACTTT. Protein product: CASSLGTVANSPLHF.

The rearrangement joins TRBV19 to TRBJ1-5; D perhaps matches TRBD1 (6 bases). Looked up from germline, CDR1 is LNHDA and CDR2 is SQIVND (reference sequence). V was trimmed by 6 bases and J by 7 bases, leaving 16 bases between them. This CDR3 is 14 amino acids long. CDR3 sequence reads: CASRSRQGQQPQHF. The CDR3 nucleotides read TGTGCCAGTAGATCTAGGCAGGGGCAACAGCCCCAGCATTTT.

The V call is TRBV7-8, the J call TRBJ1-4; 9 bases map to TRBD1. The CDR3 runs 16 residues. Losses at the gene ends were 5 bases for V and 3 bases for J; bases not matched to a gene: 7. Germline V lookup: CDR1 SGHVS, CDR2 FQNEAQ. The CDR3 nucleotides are TGTGCCAGCAGCCGCTATGGGGACAGGGCTAATGAAAAACTGTTTTTT. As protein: CASSRYGDRANEKLFF. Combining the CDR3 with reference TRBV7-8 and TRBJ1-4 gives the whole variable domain GAGVSQSPRYKVAKRGQDVALRCDPISGHVSLFWYQQALGQGPEFLTYFQNEAQLDKSGLPSDRFFAERPEGSVSTLKIQRTQQEDSAVYLCASSRYGDRANEKLFFGSGTQLSVL.

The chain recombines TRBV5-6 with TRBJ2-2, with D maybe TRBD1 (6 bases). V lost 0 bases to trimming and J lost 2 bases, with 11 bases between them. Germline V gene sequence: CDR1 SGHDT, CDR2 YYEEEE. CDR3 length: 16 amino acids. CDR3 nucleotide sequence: TGTGCCAGCAGCTTGGGCCAGGGGCGCAACACCGGGGAGCTGTTTTTT. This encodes CASSLGQGRNTGELFF.

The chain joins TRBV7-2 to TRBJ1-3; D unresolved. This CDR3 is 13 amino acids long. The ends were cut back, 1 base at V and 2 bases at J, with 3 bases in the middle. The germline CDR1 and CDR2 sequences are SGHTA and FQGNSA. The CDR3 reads CASSLDPGNTIYF. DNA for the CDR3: TGTGCCAGCAGCTTAGACCCTGGAAACACCATATATTTT. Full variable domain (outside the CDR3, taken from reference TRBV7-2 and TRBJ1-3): GAGVSQSPSNKVTEKGKDVELRCDPISGHTALYWYRQSLGQGLEFLIYFQGNSAPDKSGLPSDRFSAERTGGSVSTLTIQRTQQEDSAVYLCASSLDPGNTIYFGEGSWLTVV.

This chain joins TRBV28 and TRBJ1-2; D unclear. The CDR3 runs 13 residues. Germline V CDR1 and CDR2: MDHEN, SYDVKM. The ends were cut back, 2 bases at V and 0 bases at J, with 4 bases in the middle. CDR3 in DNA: TGTGCCAGCAGTTTAATAGCTAACTATGGCTACACCTTC. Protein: CASSLIANYGYTF.